This T cell receptor (beta chain) was documented in a study of blood T cell repertoires in COVID-19. The protocol was immunoSEQ multiplex PCR, while the TCRdb copy is restricted to in-frame clones and leaves out a portion. The sample lists 200,000 to 250,000 clones, around four fifths occurring once. The V gene lost 0 bases and the J gene lost 2 bases, with 17 bases spanning the gap. Germline loops: CDR1 LGHNA, CDR2 YNFKEQ. The length of the CDR3 is 18 residues. This clonotype was obtained from a woman aged 55-70 years who had recovered from COVID-19. This sequence joins TRBV4-2 and TRBJ1-5; D is perhaps TRBD1 (6 bases). The material sequenced was peripheral blood. CDR3 DNA sequence: TGTGCCAGCAGCCAAGATCTTCTAGGGGGTGGGGGCAATCAGCCCCAGCATTTT. Its translation is CASSQDLLGGGGNQPQHF.